This T cell receptor beta chain was documented in a study of T cells in Graves' hyperthyroidism and ophthalmopathy. Whole-study findings and limits: Most thyroid clonotypes that were expanded above 0.001 also turned up in blood.

Absence of ophthalmopathy progression within 18 months defined stable Graves' hyperthyroidism. Lactation, pregnancy, other autoimmune disease or uncontrolled infection excluded patients. This clonotype was observed many times. Its antigen is undetermined. Amplified regions were TCR beta CDR3 sequences from RNA transcripts. The HTBI primer set was used in a first-round RT-PCR of the TCR CDR3. TCRdb reprocessed the multiplex PCR reads with MiXCR, giving one entry per CDR3 protein. The sample lists around 500,000 distinct CDR3 sequences, around 13% seen once, with more than 11% in the top ten. The CDR3 consists of 16 residues. CDR1 MNHEY and CDR2 SVGEGT come from the germline V gene. V gave up 2 bases and J gave up 0 bases, with 14 bases separating them.

The specimen sequenced was blood. This sequence was found in a woman aged 40 to 55 with Graves' hyperthyroidism. The rearrangement joins TRBV6-2 or TRBV6-3 to TRBJ2-7, with D possibly TRBD2 on 6 matching bases. DNA for the CDR3: TGTGCCAGCAGTTACCTCGGCCGGGGGAGCTCCTACGAGCAGTACTTC. This codes for CASSYLGRGSSYEQYF.